Below are 28 T cell receptor beta chains sequenced from a single sample in a study of CD8 T cells in Susac syndrome (dated by TCRdb to 2018 to 2020). The receptor library was made with the immunoSEQ multiplex PCR assay. RNA was extracted with the RNeasy kit and roughly 0.45 to 1 ug was reverse transcribed using random hexamers. TCRdb handled the public reads itself, with Q25 trimming in fastp and clone calling in MiXCR, and kept productive beta chains. Every entry covers one CDR3 protein and lists the most common genes and DNA from its rows. The sample contains about 81,000 distinct CDR3 sequences, around 94% of them found a single time. Roughly 0.97% of the sample rests with the top ten. The source material was CD8+ T cells from PBMCs. The receptors were sampled from a human donor with Susac syndrome.

CDR3 amino acids: CASSLDTGLLGEKLFF. In DNA, the CDR3 is TGTGCCAGCAGCTTAGACACAGGCTTACTTGGGGAAAAACTGTTTTTT. The chain is built from TRBV7-9 and TRBJ1-4, with D perhaps matching TRBD1 (5 bases). The CDR3 is 16 residues long. The germline gives CDR1 SEHNR, CDR2 FQNEAQ (reference sequence). The V gene lost 1 base and the J gene lost 8 bases, with 17 bases spanning the gap.

This clonotype was picked up a small number of times. J is TRBJ2-5 and V is TRBV7-8; TRBD1 matches 10 bases. Looked up from germline, CDR1 is SGHVS and CDR2 is FQNEAQ. This CDR3 has 15 amino acids. V lost 4 bases and J lost 5; bases outside the gene matches: 7. The CDR3 protein is CASSSWGGQGETQYF. The DNA for the CDR3 is TGTGCCAGCAGCTCCTGGGGGGGACAGGGGGAGACCCAGTACTTC.

The chain recombines TRBV20-1 with TRBJ2-7; 7 bases are shared with TRBD1. The germline V gene encodes CDR1 DFQATT and CDR2 SNEGSKA (reference sequence). V shed 5 bases, J shed 2 bases, and the junction held 6 bases outside the gene matches. The CDR3 has 13 amino acids. CDR3 DNA: TGCAGTGCTCGCGACAGGGTCGCCTACGAGCAGTACTTC. The encoded protein is CSARDRVAYEQYF.

The rearrangement uses TRBV11-2 and TRBJ2-5; no reliable D call. From germline, CDR1 is SGHAT and CDR2 FQNNGV. V gave up 5 bases and J gave up 1 base, with 14 bases separating them. This CDR3 has 15 residues. The CDR3 sequence is CASSLVAPIQETQYF. The CDR3, as DNA: TGTGCCAGCAGCCTCGTGGCGCCGATCCAAGAGACCCAGTACTTC.

The chain is built from TRBV12-3 or TRBV12-4 and TRBJ1-5, with D possibly being TRBD1 (6 bases). CDR3 length: 14 amino acids. Deletions cut 4 bases from V and 4 bases from J, with 11 bases between. CDR3 sequence (DNA): TGTGCCAGCAGTTGGGAAGGGACAAATCAGCCCCAGCATTTT. Translation gives CASSWEGTNQPQHF.

This sequence joins TRBV4-3 and TRBJ2-7; D may be TRBD1 (6 bases). Germline values: CDR1 LGHNA, CDR2 YSLEER. Trimming took 0 bases from V and 6 from J, leaving 12 bases between them. The CDR3 sequence is 14 residues long. The CDR3 nucleotides read TGCGCCAGCAGCCAAGATCTGACAGGTCCCGAGCAGTACTTC. The encoded protein is CASSQDLTGPEQYF.

This chain connects TRBV15 to TRBJ2-7; 7 positions agree with TRBD1. The CDR3 is 14 residues long. Germline CDR1 reads LNHNV; CDR2 reads YYDKDF (reference sequence). V lost 0 bases and J lost 3; bases outside the gene matches: 2. As DNA, the CDR3 is TGTGCCACCAGCAGAGATAGACAGGGCTACGAGCAGTACTTC. Residues: CATSRDRQGYEQYF. Supplemented by reference TRBV15 and TRBJ2-7, the full variable domain reads DAMVIQNPRYQVTQFGKPVTLSCSQTLNHNVMYWYQQKSSQAPKLLFHYYDKDFNNEADTPDNFQSRRPNTSFCFLDIRSPGLGDTAMYLCATSRDRQGYEQYFGPGTRLTVT.

This chain uses TRBV6-6 with TRBJ1-1; D is perhaps TRBD1 (6 bases). Deletions cut 8 bases from V and 0 bases from J, with 13 bases between. The CDR3 spans 14 residues. Germline-derived CDR1 and CDR2 are MNHNY and SVGAGI (reference sequence). In DNA form, the CDR3 reads TGTGCCAGCTCTATAGGGACAATGAACACTGAAGCTTTCTTT. It encodes CASSIGTMNTEAFF.

The J gene is TRBJ2-5, the V gene TRBV27; TRBD1 is a possible D gene (6 bases). V was pared by 4 bases and J by 4 bases, with 16 bases between. Germline V lookup: CDR1 MNHEY, CDR2 SMNVEV (reference sequence). This CDR3 contains 15 residues. The CDR3 nucleotides are TGTGCCAGCAGTTGGTACAGGGACGGCAGAGAGACCCAGTACTTC. Its protein product is CASSWYRDGRETQYF.

The chain joins TRBV29-1 to TRBJ1-2; 7 bases map to TRBD1. Germline CDR1 is SQVTM and CDR2 is ANQGSEA. The CDR3 consists of 14 residues. After removal of 1 base from V and 5 bases from J, the junction contained 7 bases not matched to a gene. CDR3 amino acids: CSVEVDRATYGYTF. The CDR3 DNA follows: TGCAGCGTTGAAGTCGACAGGGCAACATATGGCTACACCTTC.

This sequence joins TRBV27 and TRBJ1-2; 9 nucleotides align to TRBD1. CDR1 and CDR2 (germline): MNHEY, SMNVEV (reference sequence). CDR3 length: 15 amino acids. J lost 4 bases, V lost 6 bases, and 9 bases had no gene match. CDR3 in amino acids: CASRSTGGERYGYTF. CDR3 DNA: TGTGCCAGCAGGAGTACAGGGGGCGAACGCTATGGCTACACCTTC.

This chain joins TRBV12-3 or TRBV12-4 and TRBJ1-2; TRBD1 might be the D (5 bases). The CDR3 is 14 residues long. V lost 4 bases and J lost 4, with 13 bases in between. CDR3: CASSSWAGVYGYTF. The CDR3 nucleotides are TGTGCCAGCAGTTCTTGGGCGGGGGTCTATGGCTACACCTTC.

V and J are TRBV12-2 and TRBJ2-1; the DNA was not used to check the table's D call, TRBD2. TRBV12-2 is a documented pseudogene. The CDR3 is 17 residues long. For the CDR3, the DNA is TGTGCAAGTCGCTTGTACGGACTCCTTCGCGGGCGGGTAGTGCAGTTCTTC. Its protein is CASRLYGLLRGRVVQFF.

V usage is TRBV29-1 and J usage is TRBJ2-5, with D possibly being TRBD1 or TRBD2 (6 bases each). The CDR3 totals 13 residues. In germline, CDR1 is SQVTM, CDR2 ANQGSEA. Trimming removed 4 bases at V and 5 bases at J, with 14 bases between. CDR3 residues: CSVVLGAGETQYF. Here the CDR3 DNA reads TGCAGCGTTGTATTGGGGGCGGGGGAGACCCAGTACTTC.

J is TRBJ1-4 and V is TRBV4-2; D is uncertain. CDR1 is LGHNA, CDR2 YNFKEQ, per germline. This CDR3 spans 15 amino acids. V dropped 0 bases and J dropped 8 bases, with 13 bases sitting between them. This CDR3 reads CASSQEKRGGEKLFF. DNA of the CDR3: TGTGCCAGCAGCCAAGAGAAGCGGGGAGGGGAAAAACTGTTTTTT.

V usage is TRBV9 and J usage is TRBJ2-5, with 9 bases matching TRBD1. This CDR3 is built from 15 residues. Per germline, CDR1 SGDLS and CDR2 YYNGEE. V gave up 4 bases and J gave up 4 bases; unmatched junction bases: 8. As DNA, the CDR3 is TGTGCCAGCAGCACATTACTGGACAGGGGAGAGACCCAGTACTTC. The encoded protein is CASSTLLDRGETQYF.

This clonotype was recorded only once. The chain recombines TRBV14 with TRBJ2-1; possibly TRBD1 or TRBD2 for D (5 bases each). This CDR3 has 13 amino acids. Looked up from germline, CDR1 is SGHDN and CDR2 is FVKESK. V shed 3 bases and J shed 9 bases, with 12 bases lying between them. CDR3: CASSQIGTAEQFF. The CDR3 bases are TGTGCCAGCAGCCAGATAGGGACCGCTGAGCAGTTCTTC.

The genes are TRBV6-2 or TRBV6-3 and TRBJ2-1, with D tentatively TRBD1 (6 bases). The CDR3 runs to 14 residues. In germline, CDR1 is MNHEY, CDR2 SVGEGT. V was clipped by 7 bases and J by 5 bases, with 15 bases between them. For the CDR3, the DNA is TGTGCCAGCACCTACCCCGACAGGAACAATGAGCAGTTCTTC. This codes for CASTYPDRNNEQFF.

The V call is TRBV4-1, the J call TRBJ2-7; 7 bases match TRBD1. The CDR3 extends over 13 amino acids. CDR1 and CDR2 (germline): MGHRA, YSYEKL. V lost 1 base to trimming and J lost 6 bases; unmatched junction nucleotides: 3. CDR3 sequence reads: CASSQGTGAEQYF. Here the CDR3 DNA reads TGCGCCAGCAGCCAAGGAACAGGGGCCGAGCAGTACTTC.

The chain has TRBV12-3 or TRBV12-4 and TRBJ2-2; 10 bases are a match to TRBD1. CDR3 length: 16 amino acids. V dropped 1 base and J dropped 6; count of bases not matched to a gene: 5. The CDR3, as DNA: TGTGCCAGCAGTTTAGAGGGACAGGGGACCCCCGGGGAGCTGTTTTTT. Amino acid sequence: CASSLEGQGTPGELFF.

The chain employs TRBV4-3 and TRBJ2-5, with TRBD2 matching 13 bases. V lost 4 bases to trimming and J lost 7 bases; unmatched junction nucleotides: 9. CDR3 length: 16 residues. CDR1 and CDR2 from the germline V gene are LGHNA and YSLEER. The CDR3 sequence: CASSPGLAGDPGTQYF. The CDR3 bases are TGCGCCAGCAGCCCCGGACTAGCGGGGGATCCCGGGACCCAGTACTTC.

This chain uses TRBV14 with TRBJ2-7, with TRBD2 identical over 8 bases. The CDR3 is 18 residues long. Trimming at V came to 5 bases and at J to 0 bases, leaving 15 bases not matched to a gene. The germline gives CDR1 SGHDN, CDR2 FVKESK. The CDR3 protein is CASSAEASSGRDSYEQYF. CDR3 DNA: TGTGCCAGCAGCGCCGAGGCTTCCAGCGGGAGAGACTCCTACGAGCAGTACTTC.

V usage is TRBV24-1 and J usage is TRBJ2-2; maybe TRBD1 (6 bases). Germline CDR1 reads KGHDR; CDR2 reads SFDVKD. Trimming shortened V by 5 bases and J by 0 bases, and 6 bases separated the two germline ends. This CDR3 region has 14 residues. CDR3 coding DNA: TGTGCCACCAGTGCAGGGGCGAACACCGGGGAGCTGTTTTTT. It is translated as CATSAGANTGELFF.

This clonotype was detected only once. The chain recombines TRBV13 with TRBJ1-1; D is ambiguous. This CDR3 spans 13 amino acids. Germline V gene data show CDR1 as PRHDT and CDR2 as FYEKMQ (reference sequence). V was clipped by 6 bases and J by 3 bases, with 11 bases between them. In nucleotides, the CDR3 is TGTGCCAGCAGGGGTGACGGAGACACTGAAGCTTTCTTT. This encodes CASRGDGDTEAFF.

The sample holds one count of this clonotype. J is TRBJ2-1 and V is TRBV25-1; D unclear. From germline, CDR1 is MGHDK and CDR2 SYGVNS. The CDR3 length is 15 residues. Trimming removed 10 bases at V and 4 bases at J, with 20 bases between. The CDR3 bases are TGTGCCACCTCCGCCGGAGATCAGGTATACAATGAGCAGTTCTTC. Protein: CATSAGDQVYNEQFF.

The chain carries TRBV5-1 and TRBJ1-1; no definite D call. Germline lookup yields CDR1 SGHRS and CDR2 YFSETQ. Between the trimmed V and J ends, which lost 1 base and 4 bases, there was a span of 5 bases. This CDR3 comprises 12 residues. The CDR3 DNA follows: TGCGCCAGCAGCTTGACGGGCACTGAAGCTTTCTTT. Its translation: CASSLTGTEAFF.

This chain connects TRBV27 to TRBJ2-7, with 12 bases lining up with TRBD2. Trimming cost V 7 bases and J 6 bases; bases outside gene matches: 7. The CDR3 contains 14 residues. Germline values: CDR1 MNHEY, CDR2 SMNVEV (reference sequence). CDR3 loop: CASKELAGGREQYF. The CDR3 nucleotides read TGTGCCAGCAAAGAACTAGCGGGAGGACGCGAGCAGTACTTC.

This clonotype was detected only once. The rearrangement uses TRBV13 and TRBJ2-7, with 7 bases fitting TRBD1. Germline lookup yields CDR1 PRHDT and CDR2 FYEKMQ (reference sequence). The junction had 6 bases not matched to a gene; V was cut back by 2 bases and J by 2 bases. The CDR3 consists of 15 residues. CDR3 amino acids: CASSLKDRRTYEQYF. The CDR3 DNA reads as TGTGCCAGCAGCTTAAAGGACAGGCGTACCTACGAGCAGTACTTC.